The TCR beta chain under discussion was sequenced for a study of blood T cell repertoires in COVID-19. This CDR3 region has 15 residues. Trimming took 3 bases from V and 0 from J, leaving 13 bases between them. Per germline, CDR1 SGHRS and CDR2 YFSETQ. Source study methods: The authors estimated nucleated cell counts from reference gene primer amplification. The method was immunoSEQ multiplex PCR; TCRdb's version includes in-frame clones alone and lacks a portion of them. That table gives V, J and clone size, and the DNA gave D and trimming. The sample has a few hundred thousand clones, roughly nine tenths seen once.

The sequenced material came from peripheral blood. This receptor was taken from a man aged 35 to 55 who had recovered from COVID-19. The chain employs TRBV5-1 and TRBJ2-7; TRBD2 is a possible D gene (6 bases). Written as DNA, the CDR3 is TGCGCCAGCAGCTCATATAGCGGAATCTCCTACGAGCAGTACTTC. Its translation: CASSSYSGISYEQYF.